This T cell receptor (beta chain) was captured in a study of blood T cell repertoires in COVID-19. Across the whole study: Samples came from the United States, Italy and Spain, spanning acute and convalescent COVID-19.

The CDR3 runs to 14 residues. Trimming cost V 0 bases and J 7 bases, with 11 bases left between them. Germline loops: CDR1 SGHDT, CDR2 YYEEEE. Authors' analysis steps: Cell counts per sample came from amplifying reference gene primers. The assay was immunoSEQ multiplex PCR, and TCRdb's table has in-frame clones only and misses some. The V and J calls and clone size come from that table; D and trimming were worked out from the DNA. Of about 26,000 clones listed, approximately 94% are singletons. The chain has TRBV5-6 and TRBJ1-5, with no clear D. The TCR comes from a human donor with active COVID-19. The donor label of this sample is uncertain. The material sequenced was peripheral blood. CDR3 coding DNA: TGTGCCAGCAGCTTGGGGCCGGGTGAGCAGCCCCAGCATTTT. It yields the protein CASSLGPGEQPQHF.